This T cell receptor beta chain was observed in a study of early T cells in non-severe SARS-CoV-2 infection. TCRdb re-analysed the 5' RACE reads in MiXCR, keeping a single row per CDR3 protein. The sample yields some 80,000 distinct CDR3 sequences, about 10% seen once. From germline, CDR1 is KGHSH and CDR2 LQKENI. Trimming stripped 1 base from V and 2 bases from J, with 13 bases between. The CDR3 runs 16 residues. This clonotype has a handful of counts. This rearrangement joins TRBV18 to TRBJ2-3; the D gene is possibly TRBD2 (5 bases). Sequences were derived from whole blood, sampled at baseline. The receptor was derived from an adult who was a healthcare worker with PCR-confirmed SARS-CoV-2 infection or an uninfected control (not recorded which). In DNA form, the CDR3 reads TGTGCCAGCTCACCACTTTGGGGAGCGGACACAGATACGCAGTATTTT. Protein: CASSPLWGADTDTQYF.